Each of the 11 T cell receptor beta chains below was sequenced from the same sample in a study of kidney transplant recipient with SARS-CoV-2 infection. TCRdb reprocessed the reads with MiXCR, giving one entry per CDR3 protein. The data show about 250,000 distinct CDR3 sequences, around 28% seen once. The sequences come from a blood sample, collected at baseline and on day 111 from a kidney transplant recipient. These receptors were collected from a male patient in his thirties who had COVID-19 and was a kidney transplant recipient. Some T cells may be provided by the graft donor.

The chain links TRBV9 to TRBJ2-3; unclear D gene. The germline CDR1 and CDR2 sequences are SGDLS and YYNGEE. Between the trimmed V and J ends, which lost 3 bases and 0 bases, there was a span of 11 bases. The CDR3 totals 15 residues. CDR3 sequence: CASSAGAFSTDTQYF. Written as DNA, the CDR3 is TGTGCCAGCAGCGCAGGAGCGTTTAGCACAGATACGCAGTATTTT. Full variable domain (missing parts from reference TRBV9 and TRBJ2-3): DSGVTQTPKHLITATGQRVTLRCSPRSGDLSVYWYQQSLDQGLQFLIQYYNGEERAKGNILERFSAQQFPDLHSELNLSSLELGDSALYFCASSAGAFSTDTQYFGPGTRLTVL.

Note on this clonotype: A much larger clone lies one base from this, so it may be a read error. The CDR3, as DNA: TGTGCCAGCAGCTTAGGAGGGGATAGTTCACTCCTCCACTTT. Its translation is CASSLGGDSSLLHF. The chain couples TRBV7-9 to TRBJ1-6, with a possible D match to TRBD1 (5 bases). CDR3 size: 14 residues. The V gene's germline CDR1 is SEHNR and CDR2 FQNEAQ (reference sequence). Looking up the rest from reference TRBV7-9 and TRBJ1-6 gives the full variable domain: DTGVSQNPRHKITKRGQNVTFRCDPISEHNRLYWYRQTLGQGPEFLTYFQNEAQLEKSRLLSDRFSAERPKGSFSTLEIQRTEQGDSAMYLCASSLGGDSSLLHFGNGTRLTVT.

This clonotype has a count of ten or more. The chain links TRBV5-1 to TRBJ1-2; D is unclear. The CDR3 is made up of 15 amino acids. Germline V gives CDR1 SGHRS, CDR2 YFSETQ. Trimming stripped 4 bases from V and 3 bases from J, with 16 bases between. The CDR3 nucleotides are TGCGCCAGCAGCCTTGTACCCGGGGAGGACTATGGCTACACCTTC. This translates into CASSLVPGEDYGYTF.

The sample holds many counts of this clonotype. The chain couples TRBV24-1 to TRBJ2-7; D unresolved. The germline V and J ends were trimmed by 4 bases and 2 bases, with 14 bases remaining between them. The CDR3 extends over 15 amino acids. Germline V gene sequence: CDR1 KGHDR, CDR2 SFDVKD. The DNA of the CDR3 is TGTGCCACCAGTGACCCCCGAAGCAGACCCTACGAGCAGTACTTC. Protein sequence: CATSDPRSRPYEQYF.

This clonotype appeared many times. This sequence joins TRBV5-1 and TRBJ2-7; the D gene could be TRBD1 or TRBD2 (5 bases each). The germline CDR1 and CDR2 sequences are SGHRS and YFSETQ. The CDR3 has 15 residues. V lost 0 bases to trimming and J lost 4 bases, with 14 bases between them. CDR3 bases: TGCGCCAGCAGCTTGGCTCAGGGAGAAGCGTACGAGCAGTACTTC. The encoded protein is CASSLAQGEAYEQYF.

This clonotype was found many times. The chain is built from TRBV12-3 or TRBV12-4 and TRBJ1-2; D ambiguous. Trimming removed 4 bases from V and 2 bases from J, with 14 bases in between. This CDR3 is 15 amino acids long. CDR3 sequence: CASSSRASGNYGYTF. The DNA for the CDR3 is TGTGCCAGCAGTTCAAGGGCCTCCGGGAACTATGGCTACACCTTC.

Many counts were recorded for this clonotype. The chain is built from TRBV28 and TRBJ1-1, with unresolved D. V lost 1 base to trimming and J lost 5 bases, with 14 bases between them. CDR1 is MDHEN and CDR2 is SYDVKM in the germline V gene. The CDR3 extends over 15 amino acids. The CDR3 loop reads CASSLSSGDGTEAFF. CDR3 coding DNA: TGTGCCAGCAGTTTATCTTCGGGAGATGGGACTGAAGCTTTCTTT. The complete variable domain, with remaining parts taken from reference TRBV28 and TRBJ1-1, reads DVKVTQSSRYLVKRTGEKVFLECVQDMDHENMFWYRQDPGLGLRLIYFSYDVKMKEKGDIPEGYSVSREKKERFSLILESASTNQTSMYLCASSLSSGDGTEAFFGQGTRLTVV.

Note on this clonotype: This may be a read error: a much more frequent sequence differs by one nucleotide. The chain carries TRBV5-6 and TRBJ1-2; no clear D gene. Germline CDR1 is SGHDT and CDR2 is YYEEEE. The V and J ends lost 7 bases and 4 bases respectively, with 23 bases between them. The CDR3 covers 16 residues. CDR3 amino acids: CASFFINSRRTYGYTF. In DNA form, the CDR3 reads TGTGCCAGCTTTTTTATCAATAGTCGAAGGACCTATGGCTACACCTTC.

The chain has TRBV20-1 and TRBJ2-1; 9 bases match TRBD2. Germline CDR1 reads DFQATT; CDR2 reads SNEGSKA (reference sequence). The CDR3 has 16 amino acids. The ends lost 6 bases at V and 0 bases at J; junction bases unmatched: 9. In nucleotides, the CDR3 is TGCAGTGCATTAGGACTAGCGAGCTGCTCCTACAATGAGCAGTTCTTC. Residues: CSALGLASCSYNEQFF.

As for this clonotype: This may arise from a read error, as a much more abundant clone is one base away. The V and J genes are TRBV5-4 and TRBJ1-2, with D perhaps TRBD1 (5 bases). Trimming took 6 bases from V and 4 from J, leaving 22 bases between them. The germline V gene encodes CDR1 SGHNT and CDR2 YYREEE (reference sequence). The CDR3 sequence is 16 residues long. CDR3 sequence reads: CASILVVTGKTYGYTF. Here the CDR3 DNA reads TGTGCCAGCATCTTAGTCGTAACAGGAAAGACCTATGGCTACACCTTC.

The chain joins TRBV2 to TRBJ2-3; 8 bases are a match to TRBD2. V lost 4 bases, J lost 4 bases, and 10 bases stayed unmatched. Germline CDR1 reads SNHLY; CDR2 reads FYNNEI. This CDR3 contains 16 residues. The CDR3: CASSGGRGRFADTQYF. CDR3 bases: TGTGCCAGCAGTGGCGGGCGCGGGAGGTTCGCAGATACGCAGTATTTT.